The TCR beta chain under discussion was sequenced for a study of cytomegalovirus exposure and HLA in healthy donors. The CDR3 runs 15 residues. With V trimmed by 0 bases and J by 6 bases, 9 bases remained unmatched. Germline V gene data show CDR1 as SQVTM and CDR2 as ANQGSEA. PCR employed 60 Vbeta and 13 Jbeta primers. Profiling relied on immunoSEQ multiplex PCR, and the TCRdb table lists in-frame clones only, not all of them. This table holds about 160,000 clones, around 76% found once. Study results and limitations: A reported reduction in N-insertions relative to the roughly 640-donor mean was seen in an Asian-associated ancestry cluster in a later analysis.

Points on this clone: Its antigen remains unidentified.

The specimen sequenced was PBMCs. This TCR was recovered from a middle-aged man in good health and CMV-seropositive. The rearrangement uses TRBV29-1 and TRBJ2-7, with 9 bases identical to TRBD1. The CDR3 region has the DNA TGCAGCGTTGAAGAACGGAAGGGACAGGGATGCGAGCAGTACTTC. This sequence encodes CSVEERKGQGCEQYF.